This TCR beta chain was obtained from a study of cytomegalovirus exposure and HLA in healthy donors. Germline assignment: CDR1 ENHRY and CDR2 SYGVKD. The CDR3 sequence is 15 residues long. Of note for this clone: One junction end disagrees with the germline gene, perhaps due to a read error.

The study ran its PCR with 60 Vbeta and 13 Jbeta primers. Assay: immunoSEQ multiplex PCR; the TCRdb copy retains only in-frame clones and omits some. This table holds 110,000 to 150,000 clones, around a tenth found once. Sequenced: PBMCs. The sequence was collected from a male donor in good health and CMV-seronegative. This rearrangement joins TRBV10-3 to TRBJ2-7; the match to TRBD2 covers 7 bases. CDR3 nucleotide sequence: TGTGCCATCAATGAGGGAGCTAGCGGCCCCTACGAGCAGTACTTC. It translates to CAINEGASGPYEQYF.